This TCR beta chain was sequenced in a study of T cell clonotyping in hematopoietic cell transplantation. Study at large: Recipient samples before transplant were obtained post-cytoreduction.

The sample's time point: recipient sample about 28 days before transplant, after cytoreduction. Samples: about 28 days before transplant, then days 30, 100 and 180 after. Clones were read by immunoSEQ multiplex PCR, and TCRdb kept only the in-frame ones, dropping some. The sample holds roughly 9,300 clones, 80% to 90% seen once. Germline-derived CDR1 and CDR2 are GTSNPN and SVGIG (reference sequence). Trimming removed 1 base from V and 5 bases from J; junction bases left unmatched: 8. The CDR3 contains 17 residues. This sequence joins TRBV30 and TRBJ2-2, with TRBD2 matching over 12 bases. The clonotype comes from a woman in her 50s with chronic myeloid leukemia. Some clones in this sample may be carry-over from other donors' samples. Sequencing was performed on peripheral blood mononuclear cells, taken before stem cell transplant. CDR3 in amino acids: CAWSAGLAGGPTGELFF. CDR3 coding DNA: TGTGCCTGGAGTGCAGGGCTAGCGGGAGGGCCGACCGGGGAGCTGTTTTTT.